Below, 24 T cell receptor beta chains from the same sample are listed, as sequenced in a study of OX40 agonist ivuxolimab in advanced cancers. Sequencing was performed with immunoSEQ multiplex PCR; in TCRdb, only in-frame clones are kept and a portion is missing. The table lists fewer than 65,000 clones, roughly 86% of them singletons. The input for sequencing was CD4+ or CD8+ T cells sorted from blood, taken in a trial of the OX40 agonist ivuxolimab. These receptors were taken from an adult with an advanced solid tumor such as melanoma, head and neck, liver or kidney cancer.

DNA for the CDR3: TGTGCCAGCAGTTCGGACAGTTATCAGCCCCAGCATTTT. Its translation: CASSSDSYQPQHF. The chain joins TRBV2 to TRBJ1-5; TRBD1 is a possible D gene (6 bases). The CDR3 is 13 residues long. Germline loops: CDR1 SNHLY, CDR2 FYNNEI. V lost 5 bases and J 5 bases, leaving 10 bases between the germline ends. Drawing the rest from reference TRBV2 and TRBJ1-5, the complete variable domain is EPEVTQTPSHQVTQMGQEVILRCVPISNHLYFYWYRQILGQKVEFLVSFYNNEISEKSEIFDDQFSVERPDGSNFTLKIRSTKLEDSAMYFCASSSDSYQPQHFGDGTRLSIL.

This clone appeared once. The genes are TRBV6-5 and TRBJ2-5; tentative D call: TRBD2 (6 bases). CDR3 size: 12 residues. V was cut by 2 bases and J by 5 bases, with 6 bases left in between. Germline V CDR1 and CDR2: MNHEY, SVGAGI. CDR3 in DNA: TGTGCCAGCAGTTACGGAGGGGAGACCCAGTACTTC. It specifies CASSYGGETQYF.

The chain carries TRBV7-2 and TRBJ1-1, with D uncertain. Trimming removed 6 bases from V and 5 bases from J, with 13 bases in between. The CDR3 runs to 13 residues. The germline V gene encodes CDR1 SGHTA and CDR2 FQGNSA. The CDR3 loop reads CASSRVGETEAFF. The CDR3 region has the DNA TGTGCCAGCAGTCGCGTGGGAGAAACTGAAGCTTTCTTT.

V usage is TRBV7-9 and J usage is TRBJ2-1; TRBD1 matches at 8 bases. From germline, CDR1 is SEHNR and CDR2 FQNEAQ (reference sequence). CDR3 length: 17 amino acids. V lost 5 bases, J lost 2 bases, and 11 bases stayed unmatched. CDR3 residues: CASSKHPTGGPYNEQFF. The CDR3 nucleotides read TGTGCCAGCAGCAAACACCCAACAGGGGGACCCTACAATGAGCAGTTCTTC. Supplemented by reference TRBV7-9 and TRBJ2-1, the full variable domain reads DTGVSQNPRHKITKRGQNVTFRCDPISEHNRLYWYRQTLGQGPEFLTYFQNEAQLEKSRLLSDRFSAERPKGSFSTLEIQRTEQGDSAMYLCASSKHPTGGPYNEQFFGPGTRLTVL.

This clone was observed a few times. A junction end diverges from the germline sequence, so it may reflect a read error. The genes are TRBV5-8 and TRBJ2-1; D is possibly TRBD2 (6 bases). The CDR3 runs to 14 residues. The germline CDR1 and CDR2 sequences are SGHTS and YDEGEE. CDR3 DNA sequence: TGTGCCAGCAGTTTGGAGGGGTCCGCGAATGAGCAGTTCTTC. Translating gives CASSLEGSANEQFF.

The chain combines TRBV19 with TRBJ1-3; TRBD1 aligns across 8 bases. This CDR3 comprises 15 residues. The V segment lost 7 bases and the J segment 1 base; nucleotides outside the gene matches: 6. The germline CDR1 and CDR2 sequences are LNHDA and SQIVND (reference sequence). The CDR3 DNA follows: TGTGCCAGTATCTCAGGGGGCTTTTCTGGAAACACCATATATTTT. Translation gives CASISGGFSGNTIYF.

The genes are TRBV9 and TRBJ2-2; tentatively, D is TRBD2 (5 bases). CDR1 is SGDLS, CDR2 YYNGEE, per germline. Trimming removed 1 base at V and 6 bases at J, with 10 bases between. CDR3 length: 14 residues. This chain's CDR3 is CASSVSPGSGELFF. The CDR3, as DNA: TGTGCCAGCAGCGTAAGTCCGGGATCCGGGGAGCTGTTTTTT.

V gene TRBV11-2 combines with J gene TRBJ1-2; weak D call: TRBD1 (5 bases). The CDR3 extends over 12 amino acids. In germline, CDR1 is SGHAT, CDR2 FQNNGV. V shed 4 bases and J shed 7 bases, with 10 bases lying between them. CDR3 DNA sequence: TGTGCCAGCAGCTCCAAGGGGAGTGGCTACACCTTC. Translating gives CASSSKGSGYTF.

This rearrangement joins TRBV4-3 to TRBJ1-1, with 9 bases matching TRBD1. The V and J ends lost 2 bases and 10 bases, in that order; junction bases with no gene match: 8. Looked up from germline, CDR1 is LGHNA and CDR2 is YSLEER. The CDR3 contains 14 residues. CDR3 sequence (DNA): TGCGCCAGCAGCCAAAACGGACAGGGGAGGAGAGCTTTCTTT. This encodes CASSQNGQGRRAFF.

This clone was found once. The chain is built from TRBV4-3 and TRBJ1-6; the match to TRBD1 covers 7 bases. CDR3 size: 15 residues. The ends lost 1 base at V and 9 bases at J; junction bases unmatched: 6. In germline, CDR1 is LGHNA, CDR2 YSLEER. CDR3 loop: CASSQVYSGGSPLHF. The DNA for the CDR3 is TGCGCCAGCAGCCAAGTGTATTCAGGGGGTTCACCCCTCCACTTT.

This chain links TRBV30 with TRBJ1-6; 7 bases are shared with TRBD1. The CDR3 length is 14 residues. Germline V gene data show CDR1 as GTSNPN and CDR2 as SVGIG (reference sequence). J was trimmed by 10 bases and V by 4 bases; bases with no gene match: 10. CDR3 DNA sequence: TGTGCCTGGATACGACAGGGTGTAAGATCACCCCTCCACTTT. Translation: CAWIRQGVRSPLHF.

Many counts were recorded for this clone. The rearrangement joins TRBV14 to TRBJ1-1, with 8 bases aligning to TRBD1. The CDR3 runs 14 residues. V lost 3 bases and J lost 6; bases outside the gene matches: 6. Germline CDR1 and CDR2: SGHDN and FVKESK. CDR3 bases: TGTGCCAGCAGCCACCCTGGGACAGGCTCTGAAGCTTTCTTT. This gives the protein CASSHPGTGSEAFF.

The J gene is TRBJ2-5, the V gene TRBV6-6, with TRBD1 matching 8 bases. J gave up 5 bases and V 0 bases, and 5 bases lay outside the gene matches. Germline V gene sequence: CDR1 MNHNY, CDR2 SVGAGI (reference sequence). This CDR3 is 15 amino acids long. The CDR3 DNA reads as TGTGCCAGCAGTTACTCCTCGGGACAGGCGGAGACCCAGTACTTC. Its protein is CASSYSSGQAETQYF.

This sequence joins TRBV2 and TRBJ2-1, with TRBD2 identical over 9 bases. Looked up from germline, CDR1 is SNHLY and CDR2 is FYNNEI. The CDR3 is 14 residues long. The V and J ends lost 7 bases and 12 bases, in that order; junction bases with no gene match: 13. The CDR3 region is CASMVAIAGEWQFF. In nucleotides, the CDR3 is TGTGCCAGCATGGTAGCAATAGCGGGGGAATGGCAGTTCTTC. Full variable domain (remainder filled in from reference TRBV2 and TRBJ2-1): EPEVTQTPSHQVTQMGQEVILRCVPISNHLYFYWYRQILGQKVEFLVSFYNNEISEKSEIFDDQFSVERPDGSNFTLKIRSTKLEDSAMYFCASMVAIAGEWQFFGPGTRLTVL.

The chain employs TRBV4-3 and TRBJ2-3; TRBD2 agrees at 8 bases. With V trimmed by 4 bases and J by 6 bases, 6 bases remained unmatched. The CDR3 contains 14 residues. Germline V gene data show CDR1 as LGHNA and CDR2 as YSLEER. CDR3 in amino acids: CASSRREGGDTQYF. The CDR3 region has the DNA TGCGCCAGCAGCCGTCGGGAGGGCGGGGATACGCAGTATTTT.

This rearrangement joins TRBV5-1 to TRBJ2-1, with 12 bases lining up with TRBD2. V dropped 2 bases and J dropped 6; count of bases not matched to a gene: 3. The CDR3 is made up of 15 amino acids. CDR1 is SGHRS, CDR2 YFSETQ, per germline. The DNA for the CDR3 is TGCGCCAGCAGCTTAACTAGCGGGGGGCTCAATGAGCAGTTCTTC. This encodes CASSLTSGGLNEQFF. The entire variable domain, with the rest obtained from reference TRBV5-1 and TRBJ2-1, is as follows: KAGVTQTPRYLIKTRGQQVTLSCSPISGHRSVSWYQQTPGQGLQFLFEYFSETQRNKGNFPGRFSGRQFSNSRSEMNVSTLELGDSALYLCASSLTSGGLNEQFFGPGTRLTVL.

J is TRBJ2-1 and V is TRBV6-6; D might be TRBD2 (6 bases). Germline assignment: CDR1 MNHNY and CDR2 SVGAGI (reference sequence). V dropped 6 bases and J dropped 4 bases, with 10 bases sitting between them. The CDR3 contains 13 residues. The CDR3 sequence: CASRGLGYNEQFF. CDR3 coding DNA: TGTGCCAGCAGGGGACTGGGTTACAATGAGCAGTTCTTC.

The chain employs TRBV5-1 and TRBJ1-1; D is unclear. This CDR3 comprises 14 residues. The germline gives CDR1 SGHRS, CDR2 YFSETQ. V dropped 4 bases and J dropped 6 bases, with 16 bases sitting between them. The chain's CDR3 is CASSQLATGAEAFF. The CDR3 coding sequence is TGCGCCAGCAGCCAACTAGCCACCGGGGCTGAAGCTTTCTTT.

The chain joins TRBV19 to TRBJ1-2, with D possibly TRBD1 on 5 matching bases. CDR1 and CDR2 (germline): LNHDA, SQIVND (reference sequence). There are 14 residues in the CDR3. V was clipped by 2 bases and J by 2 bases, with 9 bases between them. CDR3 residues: CASSIMGQNYGYTF. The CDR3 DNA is TGTGCCAGTAGTATAATGGGGCAGAACTATGGCTACACCTTC.

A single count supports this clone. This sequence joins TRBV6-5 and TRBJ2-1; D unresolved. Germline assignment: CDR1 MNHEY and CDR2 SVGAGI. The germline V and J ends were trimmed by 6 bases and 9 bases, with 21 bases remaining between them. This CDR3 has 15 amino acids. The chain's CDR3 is CASSPLMSRNSEQFF. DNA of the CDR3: TGTGCCAGCAGCCCCCTCATGTCACGCAATAGTGAGCAGTTCTTC.

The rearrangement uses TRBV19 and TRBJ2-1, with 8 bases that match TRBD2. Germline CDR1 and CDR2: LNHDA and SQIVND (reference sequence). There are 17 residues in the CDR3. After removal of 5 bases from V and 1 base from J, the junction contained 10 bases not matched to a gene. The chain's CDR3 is CASSSLLAGHSYNEQFF. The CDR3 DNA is TGTGCCAGTAGTTCCCTCCTAGCGGGCCATTCCTACAATGAGCAGTTCTTC.

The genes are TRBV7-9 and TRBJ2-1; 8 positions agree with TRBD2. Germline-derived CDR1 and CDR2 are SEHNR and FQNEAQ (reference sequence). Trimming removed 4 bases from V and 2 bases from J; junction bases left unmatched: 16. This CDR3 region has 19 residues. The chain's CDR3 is CASSSRTGSGSVPYNEQFF. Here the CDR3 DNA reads TGTGCCAGCAGCTCCCGGACGGGCAGCGGGAGTGTGCCCTACAATGAGCAGTTCTTC.

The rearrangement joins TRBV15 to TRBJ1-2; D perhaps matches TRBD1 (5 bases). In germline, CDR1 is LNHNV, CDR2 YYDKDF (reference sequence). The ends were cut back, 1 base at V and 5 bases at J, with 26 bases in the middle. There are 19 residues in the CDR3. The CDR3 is CATSRGSGGWGGEIYGYTF. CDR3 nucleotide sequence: TGTGCCACCAGCAGAGGCTCCGGGGGATGGGGAGGGGAAATATATGGCTACACCTTC.

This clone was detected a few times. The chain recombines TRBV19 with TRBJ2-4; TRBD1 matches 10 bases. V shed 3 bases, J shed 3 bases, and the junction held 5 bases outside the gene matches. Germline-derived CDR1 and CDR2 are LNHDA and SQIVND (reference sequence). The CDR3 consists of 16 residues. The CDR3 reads CASSIGGTGVKNIQYF. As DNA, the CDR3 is TGTGCCAGTAGTATCGGGGGGACAGGGGTCAAAAACATTCAGTACTTC.